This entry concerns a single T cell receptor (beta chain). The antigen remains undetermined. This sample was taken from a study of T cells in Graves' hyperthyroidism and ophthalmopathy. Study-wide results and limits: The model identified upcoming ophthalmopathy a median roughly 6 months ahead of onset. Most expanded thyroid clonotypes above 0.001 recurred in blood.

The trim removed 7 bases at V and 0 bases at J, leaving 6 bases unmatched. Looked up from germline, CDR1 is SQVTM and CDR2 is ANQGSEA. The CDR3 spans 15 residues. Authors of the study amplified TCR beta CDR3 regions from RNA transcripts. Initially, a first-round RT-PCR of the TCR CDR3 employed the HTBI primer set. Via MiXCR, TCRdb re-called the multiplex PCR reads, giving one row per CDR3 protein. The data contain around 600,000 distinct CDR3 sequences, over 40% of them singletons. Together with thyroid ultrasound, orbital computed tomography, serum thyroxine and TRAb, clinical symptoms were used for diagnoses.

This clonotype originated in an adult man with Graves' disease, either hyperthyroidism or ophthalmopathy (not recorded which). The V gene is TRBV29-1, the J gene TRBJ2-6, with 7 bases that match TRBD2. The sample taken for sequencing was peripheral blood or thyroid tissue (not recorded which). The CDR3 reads CSGGRDSSGANVLTF. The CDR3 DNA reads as TGCAGCGGTGGGAGGGACTCCTCTGGGGCCAACGTCCTGACTTTC. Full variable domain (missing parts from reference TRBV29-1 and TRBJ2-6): SAVISQKPSRDICQRGTSLTIQCQVDSQVTMMFWYRQQPGQSLTLIATANQGSEATYESGFVIDKFPISRPNLTFSTLTVSNMSPEDSSIYLCSGGRDSSGANVLTFGAGSRLTVL.